Each of the 30 T cell receptor beta chains below was sequenced from the same sample in a study of blood T cell repertoires in COVID-19. The protocol was immunoSEQ multiplex PCR, while the TCRdb copy is restricted to in-frame clones and leaves out a portion. The data show around 170,000 clones, with 90% seen just once and approximately 0.5% held by the top ten. Sequenced input: peripheral blood. The receptors were sampled from a middle-aged man with acute or convalescent COVID-19.

This chain connects TRBV7-9 to TRBJ1-1, with a possible D match to TRBD1 (6 bases). Germline assignment: CDR1 SEHNR and CDR2 FQNEAQ (reference sequence). Trimming removed 5 bases from V and 6 bases from J, with 13 bases in between. The CDR3 totals 13 residues. CDR3 nucleotide sequence: TGTGCCAGCAGCCCGGGGGGGGCGGCTGAAGCTTTCTTT. It translates to CASSPGGAAEAFF. Complete variable domain (other parts from reference TRBV7-9 and TRBJ1-1): DTGVSQNPRHKITKRGQNVTFRCDPISEHNRLYWYRQTLGQGPEFLTYFQNEAQLEKSRLLSDRFSAERPKGSFSTLEIQRTEQGDSAMYLCASSPGGAAEAFFGQGTRLTVV.

The genes are TRBV19 and TRBJ1-1; possible D gene TRBD1, 5 bases. V was pared by 1 base and J by 8 bases, with 14 bases between. The CDR3 consists of 14 residues. CDR1 and CDR2 from the germline V gene are LNHDA and SQIVND (reference sequence). The CDR3 DNA reads as TGTGCCAGTAGTATAGCTCCGGAAAAGGGGGAAGCTTTCTTT. Residues: CASSIAPEKGEAFF.

The V gene is TRBV30, the J gene TRBJ2-5; perhaps TRBD2 as D (6 bases). The length of the CDR3 is 12 residues. In germline, CDR1 is GTSNPN, CDR2 SVGIG (reference sequence). With 4 bases removed from V and 7 bases from J, the gap between germline ends came to 13 bases. The CDR3, as DNA: TGTGCCTGGACGGTGGGGGGAGGGACCCAGTACTTC. It yields the protein CAWTVGGGTQYF.

This clone was observed a few times. This sequence joins TRBV12-3 or TRBV12-4 and TRBJ2-7; possible D gene TRBD1, 6 bases. V was pared by 7 bases and J by 5 bases, with 15 bases between. This CDR3 is 13 amino acids long. This chain's CDR3 is CASTLQGFDEQYF. The CDR3 nucleotides read TGTGCCAGCACACTTCAGGGGTTCGACGAGCAGTACTTC.

J is TRBJ1-3 and V is TRBV9; D gene ambiguous. Germline V lookup: CDR1 SGDLS, CDR2 YYNGEE. With 0 bases removed from V and 0 bases from J, the gap between germline ends came to 7 bases. The CDR3 has 15 amino acids. CDR3: CASSVDQYSGNTIYF. The CDR3 region has the DNA TGTGCCAGCAGCGTAGATCAGTACTCTGGAAACACCATATATTTT.

J is TRBJ1-4 and V is TRBV5-8, with TRBD1 as a possible D gene (5 bases). The CDR3 length is 15 residues. V was clipped by 4 bases and J by 8 bases, with 18 bases between them. Germline V gene data show CDR1 as SGHTS and CDR2 as YDEGEE. The CDR3 is CASSPPGRGWEKLFF. CDR3 sequence (DNA): TGTGCCAGCAGCCCCCCGGGGAGGGGCTGGGAAAAACTGTTTTTT.

The J gene is TRBJ2-5, the V gene TRBV5-6; D unresolved. V was cut by 4 bases and J by 1 base, with 17 bases left in between. The CDR3 contains 16 residues. Germline-derived CDR1 and CDR2 are SGHDT and YYEEEE. CDR3 residues: CASSLRVGSVQETQYF. As DNA, the CDR3 is TGTGCCAGCAGCCTACGAGTGGGCTCGGTCCAAGAGACCCAGTACTTC. Full variable domain (outside the CDR3, taken from reference TRBV5-6 and TRBJ2-5): DAGVTQSPTHLIKTRGQQVTLRCSPKSGHDTVSWYQQALGQGPQFIFQYYEEEERQRGNFPDRFSGHQFPNYSSELNVNALLLGDSALYLCASSLRVGSVQETQYFGPGTRLLVL.

V and J are TRBV6-5 and TRBJ1-5; 9 bases line up with TRBD1. Trimming cost V 5 bases and J 7 bases; bases outside gene matches: 9. This CDR3 is built from 15 residues. Germline assignment: CDR1 MNHEY and CDR2 SVGAGI. The CDR3, as DNA: TGTGCCAGCAGTATAACAGGGGGCATAGGACAGCCCCAGCATTTT. This translates into CASSITGGIGQPQHF.

The rearrangement links TRBV19 to TRBJ1-2; TRBD1 might be the D (6 bases). V was shortened by 6 bases and J by 5 bases, with 16 bases between the two germline ends. CDR1 and CDR2 (germline): LNHDA, SQIVND (reference sequence). The CDR3 sequence is 14 residues long. Here the CDR3 reads CASRPLAGAYGYTF. CDR3 bases: TGTGCCAGTAGACCCTTAGCGGGGGCGTATGGCTACACCTTC. Drawing the rest from reference TRBV19 and TRBJ1-2, the complete variable domain is DGGITQSPKYLFRKEGQNVTLSCEQNLNHDAMYWYRQDPGQGLRLIYYSQIVNDFQKGDIAEGYSVSREKKESFPLTVTSAQKNPTAFYLCASRPLAGAYGYTFGSGTRLTVV.

This clone was recorded only once. The chain has TRBV27 and TRBJ1-6; 7 bases map to TRBD1. This CDR3 has 19 residues. Germline V gene lookup returns CDR1 MNHEY and CDR2 SMNVEV (reference sequence). Germline trimming cut 4 bases from V and 2 bases from J; bases unmatched to any gene: 14. This CDR3 reads CASSWTGPVDRAYNSPLHF. CDR3 coding DNA: TGTGCCAGCAGTTGGACAGGTCCAGTCGACCGGGCCTATAATTCACCCCTCCACTTT.

The chain links TRBV30 to TRBJ2-5; 12 nucleotides align to TRBD2. Losses at the gene ends were 5 bases for V and 11 bases for J; bases not matched to a gene: 9. The CDR3 spans 13 residues. The V gene's germline CDR1 is GTSNPN and CDR2 SVGIG (reference sequence). This CDR3 is CAWGGTSGFRQYF. CDR3 in DNA: TGTGCCTGGGGGGGGACTAGCGGGTTTCGGCAGTACTTC.

The rearrangement joins TRBV6-2 or TRBV6-3 to TRBJ2-7; D perhaps matches TRBD2 (5 bases). With 5 bases removed from V and 3 bases from J, the gap between germline ends came to 20 bases. The CDR3 has 16 amino acids. Germline loops: CDR1 MNHEY, CDR2 SVGEGT. The CDR3: CASSPGLGQGFYEQYF. The CDR3 DNA follows: TGTGCCAGCAGTCCAGGACTTGGTCAAGGCTTCTACGAGCAGTACTTC.

The rearrangement links TRBV5-1 to TRBJ2-7; a weak D match, TRBD2 (5 bases). V dropped 3 bases and J dropped 4 bases, with 14 bases sitting between them. CDR1 is SGHRS, CDR2 YFSETQ, per germline. This CDR3 region has 14 residues. As DNA, the CDR3 is TGCGCCAGCAGCTCCTCTGGAGGTTTTTACGAGCAGTACTTC. The encoded protein is CASSSSGGFYEQYF.

The chain is built from TRBV5-4 and TRBJ2-1; D is perhaps TRBD2 (5 bases). Germline CDR1 reads SGHNT; CDR2 reads YYREEE (reference sequence). Trimming shortened V by 0 bases and J by 0 bases, and 7 bases separated the two germline ends. This CDR3 region has 15 residues. CDR3 DNA: TGTGCCAGCAGCTTGGATGGGAGCTCCTACAATGAGCAGTTCTTC. Translating it yields CASSLDGSSYNEQFF.

The V gene is TRBV4-1, the J gene TRBJ1-4; 11 bases agree with TRBD1. Trimming cost V 4 bases and J 7 bases; bases outside gene matches: 8. There are 16 residues in the CDR3. CDR1 is MGHRA and CDR2 is YSYEKL in the germline V gene. The CDR3 nucleotides read TGCGCCAGCAGCCCCCGCTCCGGGACAGGGGGTGAAAAACTGTTTTTT. This codes for CASSPRSGTGGEKLFF.

The rearrangement uses TRBV11-2 and TRBJ2-2, with TRBD2 identical over 11 bases. Germline V gives CDR1 SGHAT, CDR2 FQNNGV. The CDR3 is made up of 18 amino acids. Trimming removed 4 bases from V and 2 bases from J; junction bases left unmatched: 9. The chain's CDR3 is CASSSRLGLAVNTGELFF. CDR3 nucleotides: TGTGCCAGCAGCTCGCGATTGGGACTAGCGGTTAACACCGGGGAGCTGTTTTTT.

CDR3 bases: TGTGCCAGCAGCGGACTAGCGGTCTACGAGCAGTACTTC. Translating gives CASSGLAVYEQYF. This chain connects TRBV28 to TRBJ2-7, with 10 bases aligning to TRBD2. Trimming cost V 6 bases and J 3 bases; bases outside gene matches: 2. The CDR3 length is 13 residues. The germline V gene has CDR1 MDHEN and CDR2 SYDVKM.

The chain employs TRBV28 and TRBJ2-5, with D possibly being TRBD2 (7 bases). Trimming cost V 4 bases and J 4 bases, with 28 bases left between them. The germline gives CDR1 MDHEN, CDR2 SYDVKM. The CDR3 runs 19 residues. The CDR3 sequence: CASSSPVTGGGSMGETQYF. CDR3 nucleotides: TGTGCCAGCAGTTCCCCCGTCACCGGGGGCGGGAGTATGGGAGAGACCCAGTACTTC.

The rearrangement uses TRBV4-2 and TRBJ1-1; possibly TRBD1 for D (6 bases). The V end was cut by 0 bases, the J end by 1 base, with 12 bases between. The CDR3 is made up of 16 amino acids. From germline, CDR1 is LGHNA and CDR2 YNFKEQ. This chain's CDR3 is CASSQDIFRGNTEAFF. CDR3 DNA sequence: TGTGCCAGCAGCCAAGATATTTTCAGGGGGAACACTGAAGCTTTCTTT.

The chain employs TRBV11-3 and TRBJ2-3; 13 nucleotides line up with TRBD2. V was pared by 3 bases and J by 2 bases, with 2 bases of the junction left unmatched. The CDR3 loop spans 16 amino acids. Looked up from germline, CDR1 is SGHNT and CDR2 is YENEEA. The CDR3: CASSFGLAGDTDTQYF. CDR3 in DNA: TGTGCCAGCAGCTTCGGACTAGCGGGAGACACAGATACGCAGTATTTT. Full variable domain (missing parts from reference TRBV11-3 and TRBJ2-3): EAGVVQSPRYKIIEKKQPVAFWCNPISGHNTLYWYLQNLGQGPELLIRYENEEAVDDSQLPKDRFSAERLKGVDSTLKIQPAELGDSAVYLCASSFGLAGDTDTQYFGPGTRLTVL.

The gene calls are TRBV13 and TRBJ1-1; 10 bases line up with TRBD1. The V gene's germline CDR1 is PRHDT and CDR2 FYEKMQ (reference sequence). This CDR3 comprises 14 residues. With 5 bases clipped from V and 6 bases from J, the junction kept 6 bases outside the gene matches. This CDR3 reads CASSTGQGIAEAFF. CDR3 DNA sequence: TGTGCCAGCAGCACGGGACAGGGGATCGCTGAAGCTTTCTTT.

The rearrangement joins TRBV4-3 to TRBJ1-5; D may be TRBD1 (5 bases). Germline V CDR1 and CDR2: LGHNA, YSLEER. This CDR3 is built from 17 residues. The V and J ends lost 0 bases and 6 bases respectively, with 18 bases between them. Here the CDR3 reads CASSQDLTGGTGQPQHF. In DNA, the CDR3 is TGCGCCAGCAGCCAAGATCTTACGGGAGGCACAGGTCAGCCCCAGCATTTT.

The rearrangement uses TRBV18 and TRBJ1-1; no definite D call. The CDR3 has 19 residues. CDR1 is KGHSH, CDR2 LQKENI, per germline. V lost 1 base, J lost 4 bases, and 25 bases lay in between. The CDR3 sequence: CASSPRFAAGVGVATEAFF. The CDR3 nucleotides are TGTGCCAGCTCACCACGTTTTGCCGCGGGCGTGGGTGTGGCCACTGAAGCTTTCTTT.

The chain is built from TRBV30 and TRBJ1-6; a weak D match, TRBD1 (5 bases). CDR1 is GTSNPN, CDR2 SVGIG, per germline (reference sequence). Deletions cut 2 bases from V and 6 bases from J, with 17 bases between. The CDR3 is 16 residues long. DNA of the CDR3: TGTGCCTGGAGTATCCCAGGGTCCTTGTCTAATTCACCCCTCCACTTT. This gives the protein CAWSIPGSLSNSPLHF.

CDR3: CASSQAGLAGDNEQFF. The CDR3 DNA follows: TGTGCCAGCAGCCAAGCCGGACTAGCGGGAGACAATGAGCAGTTCTTC. J is TRBJ2-1 and V is TRBV3-1 (or the pseudogene TRBV3-2); 13 nucleotides line up with TRBD2. The CDR3 has 16 amino acids. Trimming cost V 1 base and J 5 bases; bases outside gene matches: 2. Germline CDR1 is LGHDT and CDR2 is YNNKEL (reference sequence).

The gene calls are TRBV19 and TRBJ1-4; the match to TRBD1 covers 7 bases. This CDR3 region has 13 residues. The germline CDR1 and CDR2 sequences are LNHDA and SQIVND (reference sequence). Trimming at V came to 5 bases and at J to 7 bases, leaving 4 bases not matched to a gene. The CDR3 bases are TGTGCCAGTAGTGAGGACAGGTCTGAAAAACTGTTTTTT. It is translated as CASSEDRSEKLFF.

Comment on this clone: This specimen includes other DNA sequences encoding the same CDR3. V gene TRBV2 combines with J gene TRBJ1-5; D not certain. Trimming stripped 3 bases from V and 7 bases from J, with 10 bases between. This CDR3 region has 13 residues. The germline CDR1 and CDR2 sequences are SNHLY and FYNNEI. The CDR3 region has the DNA TGTGCCAGCAGTGAGGGGAGGTTACAGCCCCAGCATTTT. Its protein product is CASSEGRLQPQHF.

This chain links TRBV4-3 with TRBJ2-3, with TRBD2 matching 7 bases. This CDR3 spans 18 amino acids. The V and J ends lost 0 bases and 1 base, in that order; junction bases with no gene match: 10. Germline V CDR1 and CDR2: LGHNA, YSLEER. The CDR3, as DNA: TGCGCCAGCAGCCAAGATCGGCGGGGGAATGACGGCACAGATACGCAGTATTTT. It translates to CASSQDRRGNDGTDTQYF.

J is TRBJ2-5 and V is TRBV7-2; perhaps TRBD1 as D (6 bases). The CDR3 is 15 amino acids. Trimming removed 1 base from V and 1 base from J, with 10 bases in between. Germline V lookup: CDR1 SGHTA, CDR2 FQGNSA. Here the CDR3 DNA reads TGTGCCAGCAGCTTAGGTGGGACACGCCAAGAGACCCAGTACTTC. The encoded protein is CASSLGGTRQETQYF.

The chain employs TRBV3-1 (or the pseudogene TRBV3-2) and TRBJ1-6, with D maybe TRBD1 (5 bases). The germline CDR1 and CDR2 sequences are LGHDT and YNNKEL (reference sequence). V dropped 1 base and J dropped 12 bases, with 13 bases sitting between them. CDR3 length equals 14 residues. The CDR3 loop is CASSQGGLQQPLHF. DNA for the CDR3: TGTGCCAGCAGCCAAGGGGGCTTACAGCAACCCCTCCACTTT.